Each of the 8 T cell receptor beta chains below was sequenced from the same sample in a study of T-cell reconstitution after alpha-beta-depleted transplantation in children. Preparation of the TCRbeta library was carried out with unique molecular identifiers. TCRdb re-analysed the PCR reads in MiXCR, keeping a single row per CDR3 protein. The profile covers a few hundred thousand distinct CDR3 sequences, with more than 20% appearing a single time and just over 35% taken by the ten largest. The sequencing here drew on PBMCs, taken before TCRalphabeta/CD19-depleted stem cell transplant. The receptors here all came from a boy in the first two years of life with Wiskott-Aldrich syndrome, due to receive a stem cell transplant.

The chain links TRBV21-1 to TRBJ1-1; the DNA was not compared with TRBD1, the D call given in the table. TRBV21-1 is designated a pseudogene. This CDR3 has 14 residues. CDR3 bases: TGTGCCAGCATCAAACAGGGAATGAACACTGAAGCTTTCTTT. Amino acid sequence: CASIKQGMNTEAFF.

This clonotype was seen more than once but under ten times. The chain joins TRBV20-1 to TRBJ2-3, with a weak D call TRBD2 (6 bases). V dropped 3 bases and J dropped 6 bases, with 16 bases sitting between them. The CDR3 sequence is 14 residues long. Germline lookup yields CDR1 DFQATT and CDR2 SNEGSKA (reference sequence). In nucleotides, the CDR3 is TGCAGTGCTAGTTTTCACGGGAGTGGGGATACGCAGTATTTT. Its protein is CSASFHGSGDTQYF.

This clonotype was seen more than once but under ten times. The chain combines TRBV5-1 with TRBJ1-2; 7 bases fit TRBD1. The CDR3 runs 15 residues. The ends lost 0 bases at V and 3 bases at J; junction bases unmatched: 5. Germline CDR1 is SGHRS and CDR2 is YFSETQ. The CDR3 DNA follows: TGCGCCAGCAGCTTGGGCCTTGGGACAGACTATGGCTACACCTTC. It yields the protein CASSLGLGTDYGYTF. The variable domain in full, with the rest retrieved from reference TRBV5-1 and TRBJ1-2, is KAGVTQTPRYLIKTRGQQVTLSCSPISGHRSVSWYQQTPGQGLQFLFEYFSETQRNKGNFPGRFSGRQFSNSRSEMNVSTLELGDSALYLCASSLGLGTDYGYTFGSGTRLTVV.

This clonotype was detected only a few times. The gene calls are TRBV10-2 and TRBJ2-7, with TRBD1 matching over 10 bases. V gave up 3 bases and J gave up 6 bases; unmatched junction bases: 11. The CDR3 sequence is 16 residues long. Germline lookup yields CDR1 WSHSY and CDR2 SAAADI. The CDR3 DNA reads TGCGCCAGCAGTGATAAGAGCCCTGGACAGGGGGGCGAGCAGTACTTC. This codes for CASSDKSPGQGGEQYF.

This chain connects TRBV20-1 to TRBJ2-3, with 7 bases that match TRBD1. There are 14 residues in the CDR3. The germline V gene has CDR1 DFQATT and CDR2 SNEGSKA (reference sequence). J gave up 3 bases and V 5 bases, and 8 bases lay outside the gene matches. The CDR3, as DNA: TGCAGTGCTCGGAGACAGGGTATGACAGATACGCAGTATTTT. Translation: CSARRQGMTDTQYF.

This clonotype was seen more than once but under ten times. J is TRBJ1-3 and V is TRBV7-2; 9 bases map to TRBD1. Germline CDR1 is SGHTA and CDR2 is FQGNSA. Trimming removed 0 bases from V and 0 bases from J; junction bases left unmatched: 6. The CDR3 totals 18 residues. DNA of the CDR3: TGTGCCAGCAGCTTAGCGGGGACAGGGAGGGTCTCTGGAAACACCATATATTTT. This encodes CASSLAGTGRVSGNTIYF.

Remarks on this clonotype: One junction end does not reproduce the germline sequence, and a read error may be involved. The chain is built from TRBV20-1 and TRBJ1-5; 7 nucleotides match TRBD1. Per the germline V gene, CDR1 is DFQATT and CDR2 is SNEGSKA (reference sequence). CDR3 size: 16 residues. CDR3 coding DNA: TGCTGTGCTAGTTGGACAGGAGGGGTAGGGAATCAGCCCCAGCATTTT. As protein: CCASWTGGVGNQPQHF.

The chain is built from TRBV20-1 and TRBJ2-1, with 7 bases aligning to TRBD1. J lost 7 bases, V lost 2 bases, and 5 bases had no gene match. CDR1 DFQATT and CDR2 SNEGSKA come from the germline V gene (reference sequence). This CDR3 contains 13 residues. CDR3 nucleotides: TGCAGTGCTAGACCGACAGGGTGGAATGAGCAGTTCTTC. Translated, it gives CSARPTGWNEQFF.